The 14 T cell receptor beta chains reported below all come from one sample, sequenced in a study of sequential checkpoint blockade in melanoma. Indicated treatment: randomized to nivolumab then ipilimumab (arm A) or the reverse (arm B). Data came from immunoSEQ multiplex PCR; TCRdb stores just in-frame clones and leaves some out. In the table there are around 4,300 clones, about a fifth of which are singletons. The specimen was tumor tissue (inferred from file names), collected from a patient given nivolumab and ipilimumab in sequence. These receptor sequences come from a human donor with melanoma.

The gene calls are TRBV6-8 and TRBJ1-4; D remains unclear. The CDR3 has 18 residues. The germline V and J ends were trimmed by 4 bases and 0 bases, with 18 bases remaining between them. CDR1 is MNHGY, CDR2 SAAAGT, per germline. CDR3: CASSFVRATRTTNEKLFF. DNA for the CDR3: TGTGCCAGCAGTTTCGTCCGGGCCACCCGGACAACTAATGAAAAACTGTTTTTT.

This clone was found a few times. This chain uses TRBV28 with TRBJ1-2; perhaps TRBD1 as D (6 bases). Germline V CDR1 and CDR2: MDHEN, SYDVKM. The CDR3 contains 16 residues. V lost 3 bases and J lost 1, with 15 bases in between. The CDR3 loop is CASSFPGGQYNYGYTF. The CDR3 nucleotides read TGTGCCAGCAGTTTTCCTGGGGGACAATATAACTATGGCTACACCTTC.

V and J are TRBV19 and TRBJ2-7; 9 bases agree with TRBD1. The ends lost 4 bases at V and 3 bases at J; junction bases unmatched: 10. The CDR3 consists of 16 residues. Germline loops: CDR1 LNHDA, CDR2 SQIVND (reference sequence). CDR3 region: CASSRDSGQGGYEQYF. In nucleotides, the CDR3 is TGTGCCAGTAGTAGGGACTCGGGACAGGGAGGCTACGAGCAGTACTTC.

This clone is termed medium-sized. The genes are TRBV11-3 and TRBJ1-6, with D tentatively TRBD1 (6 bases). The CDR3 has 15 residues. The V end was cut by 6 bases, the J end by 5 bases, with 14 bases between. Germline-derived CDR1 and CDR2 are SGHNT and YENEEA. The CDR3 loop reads CASRIWTADNSPLHF. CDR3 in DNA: TGTGCCAGCAGGATCTGGACAGCGGATAATTCACCCCTCCACTTT. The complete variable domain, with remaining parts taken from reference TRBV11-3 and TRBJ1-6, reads EAGVVQSPRYKIIEKKQPVAFWCNPISGHNTLYWYLQNLGQGPELLIRYENEEAVDDSQLPKDRFSAERLKGVDSTLKIQPAELGDSAVYLCASRIWTADNSPLHFGNGTRLTVT.

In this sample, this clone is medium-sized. Here the CDR3 reads CASSILDRGGTEAFF. In nucleotides, the CDR3 is TGTGCCAGCAGCATTTTAGACAGGGGCGGAACTGAAGCTTTCTTT. J is TRBJ1-1 and V is TRBV11-3; 8 positions agree with TRBD1. Germline assignment: CDR1 SGHNT and CDR2 YENEEA. Trimming took 5 bases from V and 5 from J; bases not matched to a gene: 10. The CDR3 extends over 15 amino acids.

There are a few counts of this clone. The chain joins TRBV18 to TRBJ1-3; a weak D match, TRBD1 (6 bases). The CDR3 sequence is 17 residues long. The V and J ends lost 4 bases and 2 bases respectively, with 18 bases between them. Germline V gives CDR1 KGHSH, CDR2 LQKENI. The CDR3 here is CASSLTSGARAGNTIYF. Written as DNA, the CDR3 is TGTGCCAGCTCACTTACCTCGGGGGCTCGGGCTGGAAACACCATATATTTT.

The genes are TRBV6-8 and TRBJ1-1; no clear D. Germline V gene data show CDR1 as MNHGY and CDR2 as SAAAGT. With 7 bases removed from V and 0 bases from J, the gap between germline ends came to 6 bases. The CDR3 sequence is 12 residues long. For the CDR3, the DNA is TGTGCCAGCATCCGGTTGAACACTGAAGCTTTCTTT. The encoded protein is CASIRLNTEAFF.

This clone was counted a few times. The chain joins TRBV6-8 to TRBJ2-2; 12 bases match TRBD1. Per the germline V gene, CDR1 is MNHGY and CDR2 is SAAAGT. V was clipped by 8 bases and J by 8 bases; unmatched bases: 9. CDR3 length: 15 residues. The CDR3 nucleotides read TGTGCCAGCGAGACCGGGACAGGGGGCTCAGGGGAGCTGTTTTTT. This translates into CASETGTGGSGELFF.

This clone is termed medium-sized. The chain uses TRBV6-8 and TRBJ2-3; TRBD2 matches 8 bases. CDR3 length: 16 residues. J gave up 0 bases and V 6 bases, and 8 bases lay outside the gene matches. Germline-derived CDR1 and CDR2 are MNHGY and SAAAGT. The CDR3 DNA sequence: TGTGCCAGCAGGCGAATAGCGGGGCTTAGCACAGATACGCAGTATTTT. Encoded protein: CASRRIAGLSTDTQYF.

The DNA of the CDR3 is TGTGCCAGCCGCCTCTGGACAGGGGACAATGAGCAGTTCTTC. Translated, it gives CASRLWTGDNEQFF. This chain connects TRBV28 to TRBJ2-1, with 9 positions matching TRBD1. CDR3 length: 14 amino acids. Per germline, CDR1 MDHEN and CDR2 SYDVKM. The V gene end was trimmed by 8 bases and the J gene end by 5 bases; junction bases not matched to a gene: 7.

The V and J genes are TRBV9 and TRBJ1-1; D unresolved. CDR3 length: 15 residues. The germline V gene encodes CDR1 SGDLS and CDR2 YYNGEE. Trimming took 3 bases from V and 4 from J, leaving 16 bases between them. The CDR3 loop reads CASSGYSDRGTEAFF. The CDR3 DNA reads TGTGCCAGCAGCGGTTACAGTGATCGGGGCACTGAAGCTTTCTTT.

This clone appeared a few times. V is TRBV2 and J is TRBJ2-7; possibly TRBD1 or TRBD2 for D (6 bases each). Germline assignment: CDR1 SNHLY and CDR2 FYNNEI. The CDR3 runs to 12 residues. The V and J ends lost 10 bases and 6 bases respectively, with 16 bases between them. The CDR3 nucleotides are TGTGCCATCGAGAAGGGGGGTTGCGAGCAGTACTTC. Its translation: CAIEKGGCEQYF.

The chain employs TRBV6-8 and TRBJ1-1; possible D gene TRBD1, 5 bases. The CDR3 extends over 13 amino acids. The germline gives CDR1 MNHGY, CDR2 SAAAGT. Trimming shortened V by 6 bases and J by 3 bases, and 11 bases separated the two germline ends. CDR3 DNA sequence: TGTGCCAGCAGCGAAGACAGATACACTGAAGCTTTCTTT. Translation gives CASSEDRYTEAFF.

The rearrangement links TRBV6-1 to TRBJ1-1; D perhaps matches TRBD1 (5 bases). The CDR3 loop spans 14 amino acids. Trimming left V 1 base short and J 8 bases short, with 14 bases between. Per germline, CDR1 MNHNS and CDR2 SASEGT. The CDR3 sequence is CASSEDPKRGEAFF. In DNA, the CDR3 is TGTGCCAGCAGTGAAGACCCCAAACGGGGGGAAGCTTTCTTT.